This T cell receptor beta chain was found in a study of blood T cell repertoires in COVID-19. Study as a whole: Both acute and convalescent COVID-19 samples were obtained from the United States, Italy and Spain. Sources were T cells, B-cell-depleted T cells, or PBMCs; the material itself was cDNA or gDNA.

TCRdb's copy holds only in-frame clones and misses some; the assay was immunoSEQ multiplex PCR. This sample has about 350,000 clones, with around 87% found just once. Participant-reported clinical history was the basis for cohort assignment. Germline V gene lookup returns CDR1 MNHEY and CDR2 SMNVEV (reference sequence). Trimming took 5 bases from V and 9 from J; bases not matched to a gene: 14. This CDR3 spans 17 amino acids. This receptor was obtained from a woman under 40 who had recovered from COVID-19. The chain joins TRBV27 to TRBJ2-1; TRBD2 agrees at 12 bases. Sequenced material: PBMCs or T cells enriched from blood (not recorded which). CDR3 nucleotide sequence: TGTGCCAGCAGTCCCTGGCTAGCGGGGGGGCGTAAGGGTGAGCAGTTCTTC. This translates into CASSPWLAGGRKGEQFF.